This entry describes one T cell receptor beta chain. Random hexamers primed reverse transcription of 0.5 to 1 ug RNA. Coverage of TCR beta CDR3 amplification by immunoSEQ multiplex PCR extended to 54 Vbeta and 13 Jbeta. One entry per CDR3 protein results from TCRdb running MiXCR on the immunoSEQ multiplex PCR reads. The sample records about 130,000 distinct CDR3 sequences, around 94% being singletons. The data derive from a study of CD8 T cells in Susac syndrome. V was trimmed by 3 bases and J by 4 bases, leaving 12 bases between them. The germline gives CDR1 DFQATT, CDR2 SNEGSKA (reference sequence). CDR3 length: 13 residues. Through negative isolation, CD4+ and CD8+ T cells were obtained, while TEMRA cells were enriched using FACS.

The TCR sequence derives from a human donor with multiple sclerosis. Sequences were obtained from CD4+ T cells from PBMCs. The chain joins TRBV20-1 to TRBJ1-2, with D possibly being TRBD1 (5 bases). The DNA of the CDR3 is TGCAGTGCTAGGGGCAGGGTCGGCTATGGCTACACCTTC. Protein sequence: CSARGRVGYGYTF.